These 8 T cell receptor beta chains originate from one sample sequenced in a study of blood T cell repertoires in COVID-19. Libraries were prepared by immunoSEQ multiplex PCR; TCRdb keeps only in-frame clonotypes and omits some of them. This sample carries over 45,000 clones, about four fifths of them seen once, and the ten largest clones take under 8.5%. The sequenced sample consisted of peripheral blood. Receptors originate from an elderly woman with acute or convalescent COVID-19.

This chain joins TRBV5-1 and TRBJ2-1; perhaps TRBD1 as D (6 bases). V was trimmed by 6 bases and J by 3 bases, leaving 10 bases between them. Germline V gene data show CDR1 as SGHRS and CDR2 as YFSETQ. The CDR3 has 13 amino acids. Here the CDR3 reads CASKSDSYNEQFF. The CDR3 bases are TGCGCCAGCAAATCGGACAGCTACAATGAGCAGTTCTTC.

This clone was observed a handful of times. The chain recombines TRBV11-2 with TRBJ1-6; D ambiguous. Trimming shortened V by 5 bases and J by 9 bases, and 11 bases separated the two germline ends. The CDR3 has 13 residues. Germline-derived CDR1 and CDR2 are SGHAT and FQNNGV. CDR3 sequence: CASSHDISSPLHF. In nucleotides, the CDR3 is TGTGCCAGCAGCCATGATATTAGTTCACCCCTCCACTTT.

This clone showed up just a few times. The chain employs TRBV5-5 and TRBJ1-2; TRBD1 might be the D (5 bases). Trimming took 3 bases from V and 6 from J, leaving 15 bases between them. Per the germline V gene, CDR1 is SGHKS and CDR2 is YYEKEE (reference sequence). This CDR3 region has 14 residues. The CDR3 loop reads CASSSEGRDHGYTF. For the CDR3, the DNA is TGTGCCAGCAGCTCGGAGGGCAGGGACCATGGCTACACCTTC.

This clone has a handful of counts. The chain carries TRBV11-2 and TRBJ1-1, with no clear D. The germline gives CDR1 SGHAT, CDR2 FQNNGV. Trimming pared 6 bases from V and 5 bases from J, leaving 13 bases between. This CDR3 contains 13 residues. The CDR3 here is CASSQQLLTEAFF. CDR3 in DNA: TGTGCCAGCAGTCAACAGCTGTTGACTGAAGCTTTCTTT. Complete variable domain (other parts from reference TRBV11-2 and TRBJ1-1): EAGVAQSPRYKIIEKRQSVAFWCNPISGHATLYWYQQILGQGPKLLIQFQNNGVVDDSQLPKDRFSAERLKGVDSTLKIQPAKLEDSAVYLCASSQQLLTEAFFGQGTRLTVV.

The V call is TRBV20-1, the J call TRBJ1-1; no reliable D call. Trimming pared 7 bases from V and 1 base from J, leaving 7 bases between. From germline, CDR1 is DFQATT and CDR2 SNEGSKA (reference sequence). This CDR3 contains 11 residues. In nucleotides, the CDR3 is TGCAGTGTAGGGAGGAACACTGAAGCTTTCTTT. This gives the protein CSVGRNTEAFF.

The chain joins TRBV11-2 to TRBJ1-1; 7 bases agree with TRBD1. Trimming at V came to 6 bases and at J to 1 base, leaving 14 bases not matched to a gene. CDR3 length equals 17 residues. Germline V lookup: CDR1 SGHAT, CDR2 FQNNGV. CDR3 in amino acids: CASRTVSTGVRNTEAFF. The CDR3 nucleotides are TGTGCCAGCAGAACCGTTTCTACAGGGGTACGGAACACTGAAGCTTTCTTT.

DNA for the CDR3: TGCGCCAGCAGCGCGGAGTCAACATATGGCTACACCTTC. Translated, it gives CASSAESTYGYTF. The chain recombines TRBV5-1 with TRBJ1-2; unclear D gene. From germline, CDR1 is SGHRS and CDR2 YFSETQ. The CDR3 extends over 13 amino acids. With 4 bases removed from V and 5 bases from J, the gap between germline ends came to 12 bases.

This clone was observed a single time. J is TRBJ2-7 and V is TRBV25-1; 8 bases agree with TRBD1. V trimming: 1 base; J trimming: 2 bases; junction bases outside the gene matches: 7. CDR3 length: 16 residues. Germline V gene sequence: CDR1 MGHDK, CDR2 SYGVNS. The CDR3 protein is CASSESSGTGAYEQYF. CDR3 in DNA: TGTGCCAGCAGTGAATCCTCCGGGACAGGAGCCTACGAGCAGTACTTC.